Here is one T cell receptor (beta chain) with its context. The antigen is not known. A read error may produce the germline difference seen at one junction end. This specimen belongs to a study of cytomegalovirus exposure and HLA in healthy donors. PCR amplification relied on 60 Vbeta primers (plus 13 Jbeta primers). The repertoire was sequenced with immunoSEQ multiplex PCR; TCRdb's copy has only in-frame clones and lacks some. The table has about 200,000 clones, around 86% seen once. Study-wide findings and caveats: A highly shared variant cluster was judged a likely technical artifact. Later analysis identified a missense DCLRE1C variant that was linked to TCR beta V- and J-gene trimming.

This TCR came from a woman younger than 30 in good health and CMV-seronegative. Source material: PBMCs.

The DNA of the CDR3 is TGTTCCAGCAGCTTAGCGGGGGGGCCCCTCCACTTT. This sequence encodes CSSSLAGGPLHF. The chain is built from TRBV7-9 and TRBJ1-6; weak D call: TRBD1 (5 bases). This CDR3 has 12 residues. Germline-derived CDR1 and CDR2 are SEHNR and FQNEAQ (reference sequence).